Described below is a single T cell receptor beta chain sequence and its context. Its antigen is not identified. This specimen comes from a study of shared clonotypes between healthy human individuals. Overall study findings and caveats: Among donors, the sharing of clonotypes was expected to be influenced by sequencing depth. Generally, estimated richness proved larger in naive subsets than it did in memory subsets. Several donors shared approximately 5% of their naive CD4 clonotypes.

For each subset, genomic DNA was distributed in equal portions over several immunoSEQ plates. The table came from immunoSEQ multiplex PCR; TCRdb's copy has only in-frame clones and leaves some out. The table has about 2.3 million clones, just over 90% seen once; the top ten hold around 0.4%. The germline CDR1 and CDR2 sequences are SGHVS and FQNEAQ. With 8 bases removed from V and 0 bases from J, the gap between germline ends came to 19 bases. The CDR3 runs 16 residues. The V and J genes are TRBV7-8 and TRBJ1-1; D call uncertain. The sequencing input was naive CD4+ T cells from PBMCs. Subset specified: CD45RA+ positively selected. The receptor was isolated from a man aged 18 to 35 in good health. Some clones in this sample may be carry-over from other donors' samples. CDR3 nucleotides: TGTGCCAGCGTGCCCGCACCCCGAAGGATGAACACTGAAGCTTTCTTT. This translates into CASVPAPRRMNTEAFF.